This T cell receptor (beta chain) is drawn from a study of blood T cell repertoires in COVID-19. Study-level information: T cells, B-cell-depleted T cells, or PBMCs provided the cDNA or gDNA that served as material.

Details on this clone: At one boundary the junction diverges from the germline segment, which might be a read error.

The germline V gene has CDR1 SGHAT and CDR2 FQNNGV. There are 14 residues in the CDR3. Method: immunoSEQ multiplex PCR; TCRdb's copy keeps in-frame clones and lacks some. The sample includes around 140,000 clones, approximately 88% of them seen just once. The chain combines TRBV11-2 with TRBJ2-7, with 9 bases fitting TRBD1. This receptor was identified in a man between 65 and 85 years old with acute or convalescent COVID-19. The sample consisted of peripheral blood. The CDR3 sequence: CANSSGQGLGEQYF. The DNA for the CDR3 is TGTGCCAACAGCTCGGGACAGGGATTGGGGGAGCAGTACTTC.